Listed below are T cell receptor beta chains from one sample, sequenced in a study of vaccination and CD4 T cells after COVID-19. TCRdb itself ran the PCR reads through MiXCR, one entry per CDR3 protein. The data hold roughly 3,600 distinct CDR3 sequences, with 17% observed a single time. These receptors are not linked to any known antigen. Sequencing was carried out using CD4+ T cells from blood, cultured in vitro. All receptors come from a human donor who had recovered from COVID-19. CDR3s include the opening cysteine and the closing phenylalanine or tryptophan. Each record gives: clone size, J gene, D gene, V gene, CDR3 DNA, CDR3 protein. A D gene is named only where the DNA matches it firmly. Rows may omit the clone size; those that give it use once, few, many or a size class.

clone_size: few; j_call: TRBJ1-6; d_call: .; v_call: TRBV7-2; cdr3_nt: TGTGCCAGCAGCCTCCCGGCTTCACCCCTCCACTTT; cdr3_aa: CASSLPASPLHF
clone_size: once; j_call: TRBJ2-5; d_call: .; v_call: TRBV30; cdr3_nt: TGTGCCTGGAGTGTTGGGGGGTGGGAGACCCAGTACTTC; cdr3_aa: CAWSVGGWETQYF
clone_size: .; j_call: TRBJ1-1; d_call: .; v_call: TRBV20-1; cdr3_nt: TGCAGTGCTAGACTTCACTCCGGGGCGGTGGGCACTGAAGCTTTCTTT; cdr3_aa: CSARLHSGAVGTEAFF
clone_size: medium-sized; j_call: TRBJ2-3; d_call: TRBD2; v_call: TRBV6-5; cdr3_nt: TGTGCCAGCAGTTACCCCGGGGTAGCGGGGACTGGTACGCAGTATTTT; cdr3_aa: CASSYPGVAGTGTQYF
clone_size: .; j_call: TRBJ1-6; d_call: TRBD1; v_call: TRBV30; cdr3_nt: TGTGCCTGGAGTGTCGACAGGGTTAATTCACCCCTCCACTTT; cdr3_aa: CAWSVDRVNSPLHF
clone_size: .; j_call: TRBJ2-1; d_call: TRBD2; v_call: TRBV2; cdr3_nt: TGTGCCAGCAGTGAATTGAGGGGGACTAGAAAGGAGCAGTTCTTC; cdr3_aa: CASSELRGTRKEQFF
clone_size: medium-sized; j_call: TRBJ2-1; d_call: .; v_call: TRBV6-5; cdr3_nt: TGTGCCAGCAGTTACTCGGGTGGGGGGGCGTACAATGAGCAGTTCTTC; cdr3_aa: CASSYSGGGAYNEQFF
clone_size: .; j_call: TRBJ2-2; d_call: .; v_call: TRBV3-1; cdr3_nt: TGTGCCAGCAGCCAAGGGTCCGGGGAGCTGTTTTTT; cdr3_aa: CASSQGSGELFF
clone_size: .; j_call: TRBJ2-7; d_call: TRBD1; v_call: TRBV6-1; cdr3_nt: TGTGCCAGCAGCGCCGGGACAGACGCCAACTACGAGCAGTACTTC; cdr3_aa: CASSAGTDANYEQYF
clone_size: .; j_call: TRBJ1-6; d_call: .; v_call: TRBV30; cdr3_nt: TGTGCCTTTCAGTGGGGTAGGAATTCACCCCTCCACTTT; cdr3_aa: CAFQWGRNSPLHF
clone_size: medium-sized; j_call: TRBJ2-7; d_call: .; v_call: TRBV6-1; cdr3_nt: TGTGCCAGCAGTGAACCCGGCTACGAGCAGTACTTC; cdr3_aa: CASSEPGYEQYF
clone_size: few; j_call: TRBJ1-5; d_call: .; v_call: TRBV20-1; cdr3_nt: TGCAGTGCTAATAAAGGGGACGGCAATCAGCCCCAGCATTTT; cdr3_aa: CSANKGDGNQPQHF
clone_size: few; j_call: TRBJ2-1; d_call: .; v_call: TRBV12-3/TRBV12-4; cdr3_nt: TGTGCCAGCATTCTAGGGACAGCGGGGGTGAATGAGCAGTTCTTC; cdr3_aa: CASILGTAGVNEQFF
clone_size: few; j_call: TRBJ2-5; d_call: .; v_call: TRBV19; cdr3_nt: TGTGCCAGTAGTATAACCGGGGGCGCGCAGACCCAGTACTTC; cdr3_aa: CASSITGGAQTQYF
clone_size: .; j_call: TRBJ2-3; d_call: .; v_call: TRBV7-3; cdr3_nt: TGTGCCAGCAGCTTAGGACAGACTAGCACAGATACGCAGTATTTT; cdr3_aa: CASSLGQTSTDTQYF
clone_size: few; j_call: TRBJ2-1; d_call: TRBD1; v_call: TRBV7-9; cdr3_nt: TGTGCCAGCAGCCCCCCTTCAGGGGGCTCCTACAATGAGCAGTTCTTC; cdr3_aa: CASSPPSGGSYNEQFF
clone_size: few; j_call: TRBJ1-5; d_call: .; v_call: TRBV29-1; cdr3_nt: TGCAGCGCCCGGGACTACAATCAGCCCCAGCATTTT; cdr3_aa: CSARDYNQPQHF
clone_size: .; j_call: TRBJ2-6; d_call: .; v_call: TRBV5-1; cdr3_nt: TGCGCCAGCAGCTGGAACACAGGGACTGGGGCCAACGTCCTGACTTTC; cdr3_aa: CASSWNTGTGANVLTF
clone_size: medium-sized; j_call: TRBJ1-1; d_call: .; v_call: TRBV7-9; cdr3_nt: TGTGCCAGCAGCTTACCTAGGATGAACACTGAAGCTTTCTTT; cdr3_aa: CASSLPRMNTEAFF
clone_size: .; j_call: TRBJ2-2; d_call: TRBD1; v_call: TRBV5-1; cdr3_nt: TGCGCCAGCAGCCAGGGACAGCCCGGGGAGCTGTTTTTT; cdr3_aa: CASSQGQPGELFF
clone_size: .; j_call: TRBJ2-4; d_call: TRBD2; v_call: TRBV19; cdr3_nt: TGTGCCAGTAGCCTTAGCGGGGGTCTAAACATTCAGTACTTC; cdr3_aa: CASSLSGGLNIQYF
clone_size: few; j_call: TRBJ2-5; d_call: .; v_call: TRBV5-6; cdr3_nt: TGTGCCAGCAGCCCGTGGGGGGGGGCCCAAGAGACCCAGTACTTC; cdr3_aa: CASSPWGGAQETQYF
clone_size: .; j_call: TRBJ1-6; d_call: TRBD1; v_call: TRBV6-1; cdr3_nt: TGTGTCACCCGCGGACAGGGGGGTAATTCACCCCTCCACTTT; cdr3_aa: CVTRGQGGNSPLHF
clone_size: few; j_call: TRBJ1-6; d_call: .; v_call: TRBV11-2; cdr3_nt: TGTGCCAGCAGCTTAGGACGGTATAATTCACCCCTCCACTTT; cdr3_aa: CASSLGRYNSPLHF
clone_size: medium-sized; j_call: TRBJ2-5; d_call: .; v_call: TRBV25-1; cdr3_nt: TGTGCCAGCAGTGAATCGCGACTCCTGCCGGAGACCCAGTACTTC; cdr3_aa: CASSESRLLPETQYF
clone_size: few; j_call: TRBJ2-5; d_call: .; v_call: TRBV18; cdr3_nt: TGTGCCAGCTCACAAGGGAGTCAAGAGACCCAGTACTTC; cdr3_aa: CASSQGSQETQYF
clone_size: .; j_call: TRBJ2-3; d_call: TRBD2; v_call: TRBV20-1; cdr3_nt: TGCAGTGCTAGAGATTTCCGCGGGGGGCTGAGCGCTAGCACAGATACGCAGTATTTT; cdr3_aa: CSARDFRGGLSASTDTQYF
clone_size: .; j_call: TRBJ1-4; d_call: .; v_call: TRBV5-4; cdr3_nt: TGTGCCAGCAGCTGGTCGACGGGGGATAATGAAAAACTGTTTTTT; cdr3_aa: CASSWSTGDNEKLFF
clone_size: .; j_call: TRBJ2-2; d_call: .; v_call: TRBV30; cdr3_nt: TGTGCCTGGAGTCGGCATAACACCGGGGAGCTGTTTTTT; cdr3_aa: CAWSRHNTGELFF
clone_size: .; j_call: TRBJ1-2; d_call: TRBD1; v_call: TRBV3-1; cdr3_nt: TGTGCCAGCAGTCCAGGCCCAGGGGGCGGCGGCTACACCTTC; cdr3_aa: CASSPGPGGGGYTF
clone_size: .; j_call: TRBJ2-7; d_call: .; v_call: TRBV19; cdr3_nt: TGTGCCAGTAGTAAACAGGACTCCTACGAGCAGTACTTC; cdr3_aa: CASSKQDSYEQYF
clone_size: large; j_call: TRBJ1-5; d_call: .; v_call: TRBV20-1; cdr3_nt: TGCAGTGCTAAAACAACAGGGAATCAGCCCCAGCATTTT; cdr3_aa: CSAKTTGNQPQHF
clone_size: large; j_call: TRBJ2-5; d_call: TRBD2; v_call: TRBV7-9; cdr3_nt: TGTGCCAGCAGCTTAGGCGGGGGACCCCAAGAGACCCAGTACTTC; cdr3_aa: CASSLGGGPQETQYF
clone_size: .; j_call: TRBJ1-6; d_call: TRBD1; v_call: TRBV10-3; cdr3_nt: TGTGCCATCGGCGACAGGGGAAGGTCACCCCTCCACTTT; cdr3_aa: CAIGDRGRSPLHF
clone_size: .; j_call: TRBJ2-5; d_call: .; v_call: TRBV25-1; cdr3_nt: TGTGCCAGCAGTGAATCTCGGGGGGCTTCGGAGACCCAGTACTTC; cdr3_aa: CASSESRGASETQYF
clone_size: .; j_call: TRBJ2-5; d_call: .; v_call: TRBV5-1; cdr3_nt: TGCGCCAGCAGCTCTGGGGCCCAAGAGACCCAGTACTTC; cdr3_aa: CASSSGAQETQYF
clone_size: .; j_call: TRBJ2-7; d_call: TRBD1; v_call: TRBV30; cdr3_nt: TGTGCCTGGAGTCCTGACAGGGACTACGAGCAGTACTTC; cdr3_aa: CAWSPDRDYEQYF